The sequence of this T cell receptor beta chain was determined in a study of blood T cell repertoires in COVID-19 (dated by TCRdb to 2018 to 2020). Regarding the complete study: Samples from collaborators originated in the United States, Italy and Spain and spanned both the acute and convalescent phases of COVID-19. The material from the prospective study consisted of cDNA or gDNA derived from T cells, B-cell-depleted T cells, or PBMCs. Subjects who had been exposed to COVID-19, were actively infected with it, or had recovered from it provided the deeply sampled blood TCRbeta repertoires that made up the dataset. The repertoires were released in a freely available public database intended as a resource for research on the immune response to SARS-CoV-2. Samples were obtained from the ongoing ImmuneRACE study (first 160 participants) and from approximately 1,200 subjects provided by 6 global collaborators. A de-identified subject ID, COVID-19 status, age in years and sex were almost always included in the sample metadata. Where available, HLA class I and class II types were taken from metadata supplied by the sample provider and were not determined by assay-based typing. The full study reports these points: How much clinical and demographic metadata was included differed by source and by participant, and the metadata was provided uncurated.

Whole blood was collected in K2EDTA tubes by collaborating institutions according to the institutions' own protocols. Collaborator samples were shipped for TCRbeta analysis as frozen whole blood, isolated PBMCs, or DNA extracted from either sample type. TCRbeta CDR3 regions were amplified from genomic DNA using the immunoSEQ Assay, a bias-controlled multiplex PCR. The source study handled its data this way. Within the assay, amplification of reference gene primers was used to estimate how many nucleated cells each sample contained. To quantify the absolute abundance of each unique TCRbeta CDR3 rearrangement, sequence reads were collapsed and filtered. Productive Simpson clonality was computed per sample as the square root of Simpson's diversity index over productive rearrangements. As stored in TCRdb, this immuneACCESS dataset retains in-frame rearrangements with V and J assigned. A fraction of the clones does not appear; measured against another copy, unresolved V genes explain less than half of the discrepancy, and the remainder lacks a known reason. That table is the source of V, J and clone size, and D and trimming were worked out from the DNA. This sample holds about 99,000 clones; more than 65% were observed only once. Of the sample, approximately 18% falls within the top ten clones.

In its sample, this clone was seen a few times. The clone's antigen remains unknown. No base qualities exist here, and no much larger clone lies one base off it. Trimming costs V 5 bases and J 4 bases, and their ends lie 12 bases apart. CDR3 length: 14 amino acids, cysteine to phenylalanine. Of all the DNA, just the CDR3 is kept, 42 bases in frame from base 1. Looking up the germline V gene (reference sequence) yields CDR1 SGHNT and CDR2 YYREEE. This receptor chain uses TRBV5-4 and TRBJ2-2; TRBD2 might be the D gene, on 7 matching bases. The sequenced sample consisted of peripheral blood. The receptor was isolated from a woman older than 75 with active or convalescent COVID-19. CDR3 region: CASRGGAPTGELFF. Read as DNA, the sequence is TGTGCCAGCAGGGGGGGGGCCCCCACCGGGGAGCTGTTTTTT.